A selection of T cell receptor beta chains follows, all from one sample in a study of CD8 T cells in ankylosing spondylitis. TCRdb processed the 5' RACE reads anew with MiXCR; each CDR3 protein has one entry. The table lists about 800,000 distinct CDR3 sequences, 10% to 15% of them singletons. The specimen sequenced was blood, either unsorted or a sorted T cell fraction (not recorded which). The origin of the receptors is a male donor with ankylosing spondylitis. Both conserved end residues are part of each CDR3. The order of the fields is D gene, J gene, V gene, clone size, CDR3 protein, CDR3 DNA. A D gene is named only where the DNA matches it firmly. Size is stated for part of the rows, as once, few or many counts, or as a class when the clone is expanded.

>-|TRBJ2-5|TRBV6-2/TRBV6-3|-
CASSYSIREETQYF
TGTGCCAGCAGTTACTCGATACGGGAAGAGACCCAGTACTTC
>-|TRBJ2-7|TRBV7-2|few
CASRRNRALSGGEQYF
TGTGCCAGCAGAAGAAACAGGGCCCTTTCCGGGGGGGAGCAGTACTTC
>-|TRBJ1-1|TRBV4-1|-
CASSREGLNTEAFF
TGCGCCAGCAGCAGGGAGGGTCTGAACACTGAAGCTTTCTTT
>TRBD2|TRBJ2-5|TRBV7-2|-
CASRPRLAGEETQYF
TGTGCCAGCAGACCCCGACTAGCGGGAGAAGAGACCCAGTACTTC
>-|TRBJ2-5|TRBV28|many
CASSLNLETQYF
TGTGCCAGCAGTCTTAACCTGGAGACCCAGTACTTC
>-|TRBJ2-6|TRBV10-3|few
CAMSRFKEISGANVLTF
TGTGCCATGAGTCGATTTAAGGAAATATCTGGGGCCAACGTCCTGACTTTC
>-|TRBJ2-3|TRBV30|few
CAWSGLGTSTDTQYF
TGTGCCTGGAGTGGGCTAGGAACTAGCACAGATACGCAGTATTTT
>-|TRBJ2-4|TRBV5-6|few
CASSTGGENIQYF
TGTGCCAGCAGCACAGGAGGGGAAAACATTCAGTACTTC
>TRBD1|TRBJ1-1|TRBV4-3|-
CASSLGQGFSNTEAFF
TGCGCCAGCAGCCTGGGACAGGGGTTTTCTAACACTGAAGCTTTCTTT
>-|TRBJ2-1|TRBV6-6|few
CASSTTGTRAYNEQFF
TGTGCCAGCAGTACTACCGGGACCCGCGCCTACAATGAGCAGTTCTTC
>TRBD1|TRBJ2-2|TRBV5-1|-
CASSQDRVNTGELFF
TGCGCCAGCAGCCAGGACAGGGTTAACACCGGGGAGCTGTTTTTT
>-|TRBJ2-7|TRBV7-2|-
CASSLAGVFEQYF
TGTGCCAGCAGCTTAGCGGGAGTCTTCGAGCAGTACTTC
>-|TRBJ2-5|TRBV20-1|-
CSAWGGRQETQYF
TGCAGTGCCTGGGGCGGCCGCCAAGAGACCCAGTACTTC
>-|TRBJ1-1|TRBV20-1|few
CSATPQTNTEAFF
TGCAGTGCTACCCCCCAGACGAACACTGAAGCTTTCTTT
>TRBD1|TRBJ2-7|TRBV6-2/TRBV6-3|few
CASSPKPTGGPLREQYF
TGTGCCAGCAGTCCGAAGCCCACAGGGGGTCCTTTGAGGGAGCAGTACTTC
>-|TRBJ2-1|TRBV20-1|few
CSARAFSYNEQFF
TGCAGTGCTAGAGCTTTTAGCTACAATGAGCAGTTCTTC
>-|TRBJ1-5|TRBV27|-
CASKLHGVGNQPQHF
TGTGCCAGCAAGCTCCACGGGGTAGGGAATCAGCCCCAGCATTTT
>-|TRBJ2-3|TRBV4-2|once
CASSQDMDRGTDTQYF
TGTGCCAGCAGCCAAGATATGGACCGAGGCACAGATACGCAGTATTTT
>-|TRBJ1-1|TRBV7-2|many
CASSLTWIDTEAFF
TGTGCCAGCAGCTTAACATGGATTGACACTGAAGCTTTCTTT
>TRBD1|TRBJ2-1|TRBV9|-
CASSVAETGRNEQFF
TGTGCCAGCAGCGTAGCTGAGACAGGGCGCAATGAGCAGTTCTTC
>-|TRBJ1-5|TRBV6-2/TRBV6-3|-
CASSRAGVGNQPQHF
TGTGCCAGCAGCCGCGCGGGGGTGGGAAATCAGCCCCAGCATTTT
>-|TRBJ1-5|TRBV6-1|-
CASRGRISNQPQHF
TGTGCCAGCAGGGGACGGATTAGCAATCAGCCCCAGCATTTT
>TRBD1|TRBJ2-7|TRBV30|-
CAWRIPGQGYSEQYF
TGTGCCTGGAGAATACCGGGACAGGGGTATAGCGAGCAGTACTTC
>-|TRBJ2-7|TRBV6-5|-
CASSDLSLSYEQYF
TGTGCCAGCAGCGACCTCAGCCTCTCCTACGAGCAGTACTTC
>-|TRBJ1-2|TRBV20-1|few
CSARDWSGIGYGYTF
TGCAGTGCTAGAGATTGGTCAGGGATCGGATATGGCTACACCTTC